The count of the clone carrying this TCR beta chain is one. This record comes from a study of shared T cell receptors in the human thymus. The germline V gene encodes CDR1 MGHDK and CDR2 SYGVNS. With V trimmed by 2 bases and J by 7 bases, 14 bases remained unmatched. The CDR3 runs 17 residues. Data came from immunoSEQ multiplex PCR; TCRdb stores just in-frame clones and leaves some out. The sample has hundreds of thousands of clones; 88% are singletons. Separately, the same data were catalogued under a study of human thymus T cells. From that paper: Resected material from corrective heart surgery provided the thymus tissue analysed. Thymic and blood repertoires appeared to carry a bias in their V and J gene usage. Unrelated individuals reportedly shared highly overlapping thymic TCR repertoires.

The V and J genes are TRBV25-1 and TRBJ1-5; 7 nucleotides agree with TRBD1. Sequencing was done on a sample of thymocytes. This sequence was found in a boy less than two years old with a congenital heart defect. Written as DNA, the CDR3 is TGTGCCAGCAGTGAAGGGGGCCAAGAAGGGGGCTGGCAGCCCCAGCATTTT. It specifies CASSEGGQEGGWQPQHF.